Listed below are T cell receptor beta chains from one sample, sequenced in a study of blood T cell repertoires in COVID-19. Clones were sequenced by immunoSEQ multiplex PCR, and TCRdb holds only the in-frame ones, with some missing. The table includes some 240,000 clones, 88% detected once. Sequencing used peripheral blood. These TCRs come from a woman aged 70-85 years with COVID-19, enrolled during active disease. CDR3s leave out the opening cysteine and the closing phenylalanine or tryptophan. The D gene is left open where the match is weak.

len	v_gene	d_gene	j_gene	CDR3aa
10	TRBV6-6	TRBD2	TRBJ2-3	ASVGGPDTQY
11	TRBV7-9	TRBD2	TRBJ2-1	ASKELAGDEQF
12	TRBV11-3	-	TRBJ1-1	ASSLGGRVTEAF
13	TRBV14	-	TRBJ1-2	ASSQDRGFGYGYT
11	TRBV18	-	TRBJ1-1	ASSPSRGSEAF
15	TRBV6-2/TRBV6-3	-	TRBJ2-7	ASSYSMRTFNSYEQY
12	TRBV29-1	TRBD1	TRBJ1-1	SVERGQGALQAF
12	TRBV30	-	TRBJ2-1	AWTRKRVDGEQF
11	TRBV19	TRBD1	TRBJ2-7	ASSRQGIGEQY
12	TRBV30	-	TRBJ1-1	AWRHLQGVTEAF
13	TRBV27	TRBD1	TRBJ1-1	ASSLSRQGTTEAF
14	TRBV4-2	TRBD2	TRBJ2-2	ASSQISGTNTGELF
12	TRBV30	-	TRBJ1-4	AWSSGEFGEKLF
12	TRBV7-3	-	TRBJ2-2	ASSVTGNTGELF
12	TRBV2	-	TRBJ2-3	AISLAESTDTQY
11	TRBV6-5	-	TRBJ2-1	ASRSYSYNEQF
11	TRBV27	-	TRBJ2-7	ASSLSWSYEQY
11	TRBV20-1	-	TRBJ2-5	SASLAAPETQY
9	TRBV20-1	-	TRBJ2-2	SATGPGELF
14	TRBV5-1	TRBD1	TRBJ1-4	ASSLSTGGADEKLF
11	TRBV6-4	-	TRBJ1-2	ASSDSSGLGYT
13	TRBV5-1	-	TRBJ2-3	ASSLLPSSTDTQY
10	TRBV12-3/TRBV12-4	-	TRBJ2-1	ASRDLQGEQF
14	TRBV6-1	TRBD2	TRBJ2-5	ASSEVGTSGRETQY
14	TRBV11-1	TRBD1	TRBJ2-3	ASSSSGGWGTDTQY
11	TRBV7-2	-	TRBJ2-7	ASSLGPSYEQY
13	TRBV6-2/TRBV6-3	-	TRBJ2-7	ASSADRSSRSEQY
15	TRBV5-6	-	TRBJ2-5	ASSLLTASRPQETQY
13	TRBV7-8	TRBD1	TRBJ1-2	ASSLPTTGGVGYT
11	TRBV19	-	TRBJ2-7	ASTRTGAPEQY
12	TRBV2	TRBD2	TRBJ2-1	ASRETSGRYEQF
14	TRBV29-1	-	TRBJ1-2	SVVSSLGQGRGGYT
11	TRBV4-2	TRBD2	TRBJ2-7	ASSQGGSNEQY
9	TRBV28	-	TRBJ2-1	ATAAGNEQF
8	TRBV20-1	-	TRBJ2-1	SIVGSEQF
13	TRBV24-1	-	TRBJ1-1	ATSDLAGARTEAF
12	TRBV15	TRBD2	TRBJ2-7	ATWSSGRPYEQY
12	TRBV10-3	TRBD2	TRBJ2-1	AISPGLADNEQF
11	TRBV19	-	TRBJ1-5	ASSMSRRHPQH
11	TRBV12-3/TRBV12-4	TRBD2	TRBJ2-7	ASGPASGYEQY
15	TRBV18	-	TRBJ2-2	ASSPMDIKANTGELF
18	TRBV21-1	-	TRBJ1-6	ASSKAGDRGWSSYNSPLH
10	TRBV30	-	TRBJ1-6	AWSVDRSPLH
12	TRBV27	-	TRBJ1-6	ASSLRRDDSPLH
13	TRBV7-2	-	TRBJ2-5	ASSLSQGPAETQY
10	TRBV18	-	TRBJ2-1	ASSETGHEQF
12	TRBV19	-	TRBJ2-1	ASRRGSAQDEQF
13	TRBV3-1/TRBV3-2	TRBD1	TRBJ2-1	ASSRRQGGYNEQF
13	TRBV6-2/TRBV6-3	-	TRBJ2-7	ASSSHQGFGYEQY
11	TRBV28	-	TRBJ1-2	ASSFGYTDGYT
13	TRBV7-3	TRBD2	TRBJ2-7	ASSSGLAGAYEQY
11	TRBV27	TRBD1	TRBJ1-2	ASSQTGHYGYT
13	TRBV12-5	-	TRBJ2-7	ASGLNLGLQAEQY